The 20 T cell receptor beta chains given below trace back to one sample, sequenced in a study of T cell responses to AZD1222 COVID-19 vaccine. Produced via immunoSEQ multiplex PCR; TCRdb's table is partial and in-frame only. The sample lists 70,000 to 95,000 clones; 85% to 90% were seen once. Sequencing was performed on peripheral blood, taken on day 0 of MenACWY control vaccination. The receptor source for this set is an adult in good health.

V gene TRBV29-1 combines with J gene TRBJ2-7; D is unclear. The CDR3 runs to 14 residues. The germline V and J ends were trimmed by 4 bases and 0 bases, with 13 bases remaining between them. Germline assignment: CDR1 SQVTM and CDR2 ANQGSEA. The CDR3 region has the DNA TGCAGCGTTGGTGTCCTGAAGAGCTCCTACGAGCAGTACTTC. Amino acid sequence: CSVGVLKSSYEQYF.

V is TRBV2 and J is TRBJ1-6; 9 nucleotides match TRBD1. From germline, CDR1 is SNHLY and CDR2 FYNNEI. This CDR3 has 13 residues. V shed 10 bases, J shed 17 bases, and the junction held 15 bases outside the gene matches. CDR3 sequence: CANTQPGQGLFHF. CDR3 in DNA: TGTGCCAACACACAACCGGGACAGGGCCTTTTCCACTTT.

The genes are TRBV28 and TRBJ1-4; perhaps TRBD1 as D (6 bases). The CDR3 is made up of 14 amino acids. From germline, CDR1 is MDHEN and CDR2 SYDVKM. The V and J ends lost 7 bases and 7 bases respectively, with 16 bases between them. The CDR3 protein is CASKETGKAEKLFF. For the CDR3, the DNA is TGTGCCAGCAAAGAAACAGGGAAGGCTGAAAAACTGTTTTTT.

This chain uses TRBV4-2 with TRBJ2-7; D gene ambiguous. The CDR3 loop spans 12 amino acids. Germline V gene data show CDR1 as LGHNA and CDR2 as YNFKEQ. Deletions cut 4 bases from V and 4 bases from J, with 8 bases between. CDR3 region: CASSPSQYEQYF. The CDR3 DNA reads as TGTGCCAGCAGCCCTTCTCAATACGAGCAGTACTTC.

The table lists this clone with a count of one. The rearrangement links TRBV5-4 to TRBJ2-1, with D possibly being TRBD2 (6 bases). V lost 0 bases and J lost 7, with 14 bases in between. Germline V gene lookup returns CDR1 SGHNT and CDR2 YYREEE (reference sequence). CDR3 length: 15 amino acids. The CDR3 DNA reads as TGTGCCAGCAGCTTGGATCTGAGGAGGGGAAATGAGCAGTTCTTC. Its translation: CASSLDLRRGNEQFF. Combining the CDR3 with reference TRBV5-4 and TRBJ2-1 gives the whole variable domain ETGVTQSPTHLIKTRGQQVTLRCSSQSGHNTVSWYQQALGQGPQFIFQYYREEENGRGNFPPRFSGLQFPNYSSELNVNALELDDSALYLCASSLDLRRGNEQFFGPGTRLTVL.

This chain joins TRBV23-1 and TRBJ1-4; 9 nucleotides line up with TRBD1. TRBV23-1 is an ORF, with its function uncertain. V lost 2 bases to trimming and J lost 11 bases; unmatched junction nucleotides: 9. This CDR3 contains 15 residues. The CDR3 DNA follows: TGCGCCAGCAGTCAACCATACAGGGGGCAGGGGAAACTGTTTTTT. It specifies CASSQPYRGQGKLFF.

V is TRBV19 and J is TRBJ2-4; D is possibly TRBD1 (8 bases). This CDR3 is built from 18 residues. Germline lookup yields CDR1 LNHDA and CDR2 SQIVND (reference sequence). Trimming stripped 7 bases from V and 0 bases from J, with 22 bases between. The CDR3 nucleotides read TGTGCCAGTACTAGCTGGACAGGGAGGGGAATAGCCAAAAACATTCAGTACTTC. The encoded protein is CASTSWTGRGIAKNIQYF.

The chain recombines TRBV19 with TRBJ2-7, with D possibly matching TRBD2 (6 bases). The CDR3 contains 13 residues. The germline V and J ends were trimmed by 5 bases and 2 bases, with 10 bases remaining between them. Germline V CDR1 and CDR2: LNHDA, SQIVND (reference sequence). The CDR3 coding sequence is TGTGCCAGTAGTTTAGGGGAGGCCTACGAGCAGTACTTC. This encodes CASSLGEAYEQYF.

This chain uses TRBV6-5 with TRBJ2-5; D is possibly TRBD1 (5 bases). Germline loops: CDR1 MNHEY, CDR2 SVGAGI. This CDR3 contains 13 residues. Trimming removed 5 bases at V and 2 bases at J, with 9 bases between. CDR3 region: CASSRDRQETQYF. The CDR3 region has the DNA TGTGCCAGCAGTCGTGACAGACAAGAGACCCAGTACTTC.

The V call is TRBV7-9, the J call TRBJ1-1, with D possibly being TRBD1 (5 bases). The germline V gene has CDR1 SEHNR and CDR2 FQNEAQ (reference sequence). The CDR3 contains 14 residues. Trimming left V 3 bases short and J 1 base short, with 9 bases between. CDR3 in DNA: TGTGCCAGCAGCTTGGGGACGTGGAACACTGAAGCTTTCTTT. It translates to CASSLGTWNTEAFF.

This clone has just a few counts. CDR3 bases: TGTGCCAGCAGCTTATGGGGAGATAGCGGGTCTACGCAGTATTTT. It encodes CASSLWGDSGSTQYF. The genes are TRBV7-9 and TRBJ2-3; 7 bases are shared with TRBD2. The CDR3 is 15 residues long. V was clipped by 2 bases and J by 8 bases; unmatched bases: 10. CDR1 and CDR2 (germline): SEHNR, FQNEAQ (reference sequence).

The rearrangement joins TRBV6-2 or TRBV6-3 to TRBJ1-2; D is possibly TRBD1 (5 bases). The CDR3 spans 15 residues. Germline assignment: CDR1 MNHEY and CDR2 SVGEGT. V shed 2 bases and J shed 5 bases, with 15 bases lying between them. CDR3 in amino acids: CASSYGAPDRYGYTF. The CDR3 DNA follows: TGTGCCAGCAGTTACGGGGCTCCGGATCGGTATGGCTACACCTTC.

This clone was picked up one time. This rearrangement joins TRBV24-1 to TRBJ1-5; the match to TRBD1 covers 12 bases. The CDR3 covers 16 residues. V dropped 3 bases and J dropped 6; count of bases not matched to a gene: 5. Germline CDR1 and CDR2: KGHDR and SFDVKD. The CDR3 loop reads CATSDPGQGAGQPQHF. The DNA of the CDR3 is TGTGCCACCAGTGATCCGGGACAGGGGGCTGGTCAGCCCCAGCATTTT.

This clone was seen a handful of times. The V call is TRBV10-3, the J call TRBJ2-1; the D gene is possibly TRBD2 (6 bases). The V end lost 5 bases, the J end lost 9 bases, and 20 bases lay between the germline ends. The CDR3 covers 15 residues. Germline lookup yields CDR1 ENHRY and CDR2 SYGVKD. The CDR3 DNA sequence: TGTGCCATCAGTCGGGACGGCTGGGAGGTCGGTGAGCAGTTCTTC. Translating gives CAISRDGWEVGEQFF.

V and J are TRBV3-1 (or the pseudogene TRBV3-2) and TRBJ2-4; D unclear. The V and J ends lost 4 bases and 4 bases respectively, with 5 bases between them. Germline CDR1 LGHDT, CDR2 YNNKEL (reference sequence). The CDR3 contains 12 residues. CDR3 region: CASSRRKNIQYF. CDR3 bases: TGTGCCAGCAGCCGTCGGAAAAACATTCAGTACTTC.

The chain recombines TRBV11-2 with TRBJ1-3; 7 nucleotides match TRBD1. CDR3 length: 16 amino acids. Germline CDR1 and CDR2: SGHAT and FQNNGV. V shed 4 bases, J shed 0 bases, and the junction held 6 bases outside the gene matches. The CDR3 spells CASSSRGTVSGNTIYF. CDR3 DNA: TGTGCCAGCAGCTCCAGAGGGACAGTCTCTGGAAACACCATATATTTT.

The chain has TRBV4-1 and TRBJ2-2, with 8 bases fitting TRBD2. Germline V gene sequence: CDR1 MGHRA, CDR2 YSYEKL. Trimming removed 0 bases from V and 7 bases from J; junction bases left unmatched: 10. The CDR3 is 17 amino acids. CDR3 coding DNA: TGCGCCAGCAGCCAAGAAGGTGTCCGGGAGGGCCTCGGGGAGCTGTTTTTT. Its translation is CASSQEGVREGLGELFF.

The chain links TRBV5-3 to TRBJ1-6; D may be TRBD1 (6 bases). TRBV5-3 belongs to the ORF category, with a function that is uncertain. The CDR3 has 17 residues. The V end was cut by 0 bases, the J end by 4 bases, with 14 bases between. The CDR3 region has the DNA TGTGCCAGAAGCTTGGTACCCCAGGGGACTTATAATTCACCCCTCCACTTT. Amino acid sequence: CARSLVPQGTYNSPLHF.

The V call is TRBV4-3, the J call TRBJ2-6; D is uncertain. This CDR3 has 17 residues. CDR1 is LGHNA and CDR2 is YSLEER in the germline V gene. V gave up 2 bases and J gave up 2 bases, with 13 bases separating them. CDR3 in DNA: TGCGCCAGCAGCCAAACCCCCGCGAGTGCTGGGGCCAACGTCCTGACTTTC. It specifies CASSQTPASAGANVLTF.

J is TRBJ2-2 and V is TRBV4-3, with D unclear. The germline V and J ends were trimmed by 0 bases and 0 bases, with 8 bases remaining between them. This CDR3 spans 16 amino acids. Germline V gene sequence: CDR1 LGHNA, CDR2 YSLEER. CDR3 loop: CASSQEPAPNTGELFF. CDR3 coding DNA: TGCGCCAGCAGCCAAGAACCGGCCCCGAACACCGGGGAGCTGTTTTTT.